These 5 T cell receptor beta chains came from one sample sequenced in a study of T cell responses to AZD1222 COVID-19 vaccine. The protocol was immunoSEQ multiplex PCR, while the TCRdb copy is restricted to in-frame clones and leaves out a portion. The data contain about 100,000 clones, about 85% of them seen just once; the ten biggest clones take up approximately 4.3%. Sequencing used peripheral blood, obtained on day 0 of AZD1222 vaccination. All receptors come from an adult in good health.

This rearrangement joins TRBV7-2 to TRBJ2-7; D unclear. This CDR3 spans 12 amino acids. The V and J ends lost 2 bases and 2 bases respectively, with 4 bases between them. The germline CDR1 and CDR2 sequences are SGHTA and FQGNSA. The CDR3 protein is CASSLNAYEQYF. CDR3 DNA: TGTGCCAGCAGCTTAAATGCCTACGAGCAGTACTTC.

The V and J genes are TRBV7-8 and TRBJ2-4, with a weak D call TRBD2 (6 bases). The CDR3 contains 13 residues. Trimming stripped 5 bases from V and 10 bases from J, with 15 bases between. Germline CDR1 and CDR2: SGHVS and FQNEAQ. CDR3 residues: CASSRAGLEIQYF. As DNA, the CDR3 is TGTGCCAGCAGCAGGGCGGGGCTCGAGATTCAGTACTTC.

The chain recombines TRBV15 with TRBJ1-1, with D hard to call. The germline V and J ends were trimmed by 7 bases and 4 bases, with 7 bases remaining between them. Germline V lookup: CDR1 LNHNV, CDR2 YYDKDF (reference sequence). The CDR3 runs 11 residues. CDR3 DNA: TGTGCCACCATCTGGGGCACTGAAGCTTTCTTT. Amino acid sequence: CATIWGTEAFF.

This sequence joins TRBV18 and TRBJ2-7; D is possibly TRBD2 (5 bases). The CDR3 is 17 amino acids. The germline V gene encodes CDR1 KGHSH and CDR2 LQKENI. The V gene lost 0 bases and the J gene lost 2 bases, with 17 bases spanning the gap. CDR3: CASSPPGFETTTYEQYF. The CDR3 DNA reads TGTGCCAGCTCACCACCGGGTTTCGAGACTACAACCTACGAGCAGTACTTC.

This sequence joins TRBV9 and TRBJ2-7; TRBD1 matches at 9 bases. CDR3 size: 14 residues. The germline V gene encodes CDR1 SGDLS and CDR2 YYNGEE. With 6 bases clipped from V and 4 bases from J, the junction kept 8 bases outside the gene matches. The CDR3 nucleotides are TGTGCCAGCAATCCAACAGGGGGCTTTTACGAGCAGTACTTC. Protein sequence: CASNPTGGFYEQYF. Complete variable domain (other parts from reference TRBV9 and TRBJ2-7): DSGVTQTPKHLITATGQRVTLRCSPRSGDLSVYWYQQSLDQGLQFLIQYYNGEERAKGNILERFSAQQFPDLHSELNLSSLELGDSALYFCASNPTGGFYEQYFGPGTRLTVT.